One and the same sample provided the 27 T cell receptor beta chains below, sequenced in a study of control samples from healthy donors and cancer patients. TCRdb's table, derived via immunoSEQ multiplex PCR, lists solely in-frame clones and lacks some. The repertoire holds 95,000 to 150,000 clones, with roughly nine tenths as singletons. Material: blood. All receptors derive from a young man in good health.

This chain links TRBV25-1 with TRBJ1-1; a possible D gene is TRBD1 (5 bases). V was cut by 2 bases and J by 4 bases, with 11 bases left in between. The germline CDR1 and CDR2 sequences are MGHDK and SYGVNS. This CDR3 has 14 residues. This CDR3 reads CASSEGGRATEAFF. Written as DNA, the CDR3 is TGTGCCAGCAGTGAAGGGGGAAGGGCCACTGAAGCTTTCTTT.

V gene TRBV6-5 combines with J gene TRBJ1-2, with no clear D. The germline V gene encodes CDR1 MNHEY and CDR2 SVGAGI. V lost 0 bases, J lost 4 bases, and 9 bases lay in between. The CDR3 loop spans 14 amino acids. DNA of the CDR3: TGTGCCAGCAGTTACTCTCGGAGAGCCTATGGCTACACCTTC. As protein: CASSYSRRAYGYTF.

The chain has TRBV6-2 or TRBV6-3 and TRBJ2-3; 7 positions agree with TRBD2. This CDR3 is built from 18 residues. Germline V lookup: CDR1 MNHEY, CDR2 SVGEGT. The V and J ends lost 5 bases and 5 bases, in that order; junction bases with no gene match: 19. CDR3 nucleotide sequence: TGTGCCAGCAGTCGCTCCCTCGCGATGAGCGGGACTCAAGATACGCAGTATTTT. Protein product: CASSRSLAMSGTQDTQYF.

This CDR3 is CASSPTQGALEQFF. CDR3 nucleotides: TGTGCCAGCTCACCAACGCAGGGGGCGCTTGAGCAGTTCTTC. The chain uses TRBV18 and TRBJ2-1; 8 bases are a match to TRBD1. Germline CDR1 is KGHSH and CDR2 is LQKENI. This CDR3 is 14 amino acids long. With 2 bases clipped from V and 9 bases from J, the junction kept 6 bases outside the gene matches.

The chain has TRBV24-1 and TRBJ1-3; D not certain. Germline V gene sequence: CDR1 KGHDR, CDR2 SFDVKD. With 5 bases removed from V and 2 bases from J, the gap between germline ends came to 6 bases. The CDR3 is 13 amino acids. The CDR3 sequence is CATSAAAGNTIYF. CDR3 bases: TGTGCCACCAGTGCAGCAGCTGGAAACACCATATATTTT.

The chain carries TRBV5-4 and TRBJ2-1; 9 nucleotides agree with TRBD1. V lost 3 bases, J lost 16 bases, and 17 bases stayed unmatched. The germline gives CDR1 SGHNT, CDR2 YYREEE (reference sequence). The CDR3 sequence is 15 residues long. The chain's CDR3 is CASSSKGQGTREGFF. CDR3 coding DNA: TGTGCCAGCAGCTCAAAAGGACAGGGGACCCGCGAGGGATTCTTC. Looking up the rest from reference TRBV5-4 and TRBJ2-1 gives the full variable domain: ETGVTQSPTHLIKTRGQQVTLRCSSQSGHNTVSWYQQALGQGPQFIFQYYREEENGRGNFPPRFSGLQFPNYSSELNVNALELDDSALYLCASSSKGQGTREGFFGPGTRLTVL.

The V call is TRBV28, the J call TRBJ1-2; possible D gene TRBD1, 5 bases. Per the germline V gene, CDR1 is MDHEN and CDR2 is SYDVKM. V lost 2 bases to trimming and J lost 6 bases, with 22 bases between them. This CDR3 comprises 17 residues. The CDR3 DNA follows: TGTGCCAGCAGTTTAATTCCCCTCTTGGGGGTAGGGGATGGCTACACCTTC. As protein: CASSLIPLLGVGDGYTF.

This clone has a single count. The V gene is TRBV12-3 or TRBV12-4, the J gene TRBJ1-1; possible D gene TRBD1, 6 bases. V lost 5 bases to trimming and J lost 1 base, with 8 bases between them. The CDR3 is 13 residues long. The CDR3 sequence is CASSPTGNTEAFF. In DNA form, the CDR3 reads TGTGCCAGCAGTCCGACAGGGAACACTGAAGCTTTCTTT.

The V gene is TRBV2, the J gene TRBJ1-2; D call uncertain. Trimming shortened V by 2 bases and J by 0 bases, and 10 bases separated the two germline ends. In germline, CDR1 is SNHLY, CDR2 FYNNEI. The CDR3 spans 15 residues. Here the CDR3 reads CASSENRQPNYGYTF. The CDR3, as DNA: TGTGCCAGCAGTGAAAATAGGCAACCTAACTATGGCTACACCTTC.

This chain uses TRBV10-3 with TRBJ2-3; 10 bases match TRBD2. V lost 9 bases and J lost 3; bases outside the gene matches: 3. There are 13 residues in the CDR3. Germline V gives CDR1 ENHRY, CDR2 SYGVKD. CDR3 loop: CAIQTSGTDTQYF. CDR3 nucleotides: TGTGCCATTCAGACTAGCGGGACAGATACGCAGTATTTT.

The V call is TRBV20-1, the J call TRBJ2-7, with 7 bases that match TRBD1. This CDR3 is built from 14 residues. V shed 3 bases and J 2 bases; nucleotides not matched to a gene: 7. Germline assignment: CDR1 DFQATT and CDR2 SNEGSKA (reference sequence). The CDR3 loop reads CSASFRDSPYEQYF. DNA for the CDR3: TGCAGTGCTAGTTTCCGGGACAGCCCCTACGAGCAGTACTTC.

The chain employs TRBV28 and TRBJ1-5; D perhaps matches TRBD1 (6 bases). Germline values: CDR1 MDHEN, CDR2 SYDVKM. The CDR3 spans 16 residues. V was cut by 3 bases and J by 6 bases, with 18 bases left in between. The DNA for the CDR3 is TGTGCCAGCAGTTTTAGTTCCTTAAGGGGGGCTCAGCCCCAGCATTTT. Its protein product is CASSFSSLRGAQPQHF. Full variable domain (rest looked up from reference TRBV28 and TRBJ1-5): DVKVTQSSRYLVKRTGEKVFLECVQDMDHENMFWYRQDPGLGLRLIYFSYDVKMKEKGDIPEGYSVSREKKERFSLILESASTNQTSMYLCASSFSSLRGAQPQHFGDGTRLSIL.

This chain connects TRBV3-1 (or the pseudogene TRBV3-2) to TRBJ2-1; possible D gene TRBD2, 5 bases. Per germline, CDR1 LGHDT and CDR2 YNNKEL (reference sequence). The CDR3 has 13 residues. Trimming left V 2 bases short and J 10 bases short, with 12 bases between. CDR3 bases: TGTGCCAGCAGCCAAACCAAATGGGAGGAGCAGTTCTTC. It specifies CASSQTKWEEQFF.

The chain joins TRBV30 to TRBJ2-5; D remains unclear. Germline CDR1 and CDR2: GTSNPN and SVGIG (reference sequence). V dropped 0 bases and J dropped 5 bases, with 10 bases sitting between them. This CDR3 has 13 residues. This CDR3 is CAWSVARRETQYF. Written as DNA, the CDR3 is TGTGCCTGGAGTGTGGCCCGGCGGGAGACCCAGTACTTC.

J is TRBJ2-6 and V is TRBV4-3; D may be TRBD2 (6 bases). Germline V gene sequence: CDR1 LGHNA, CDR2 YSLEER. The CDR3 contains 17 residues. V lost 4 bases to trimming and J lost 4 bases, with 17 bases between them. CDR3 in amino acids: CASSPSGRSAGANVLTF. The CDR3 coding sequence is TGCGCCAGCAGCCCCTCGGGGAGGTCGGCCGGGGCCAACGTCCTGACTTTC.

CDR3 region: CAISRTGTSGGGTGELFF. In DNA, the CDR3 is TGTGCCATCAGCCGAACCGGGACTAGCGGAGGCGGGACCGGGGAGCTGTTTTTT. The chain links TRBV10-3 to TRBJ2-2; 11 nucleotides line up with TRBD2. V shed 6 bases, J shed 5 bases, and the junction held 14 bases outside the gene matches. The CDR3 runs to 18 residues. The V gene's germline CDR1 is ENHRY and CDR2 SYGVKD.

The genes are TRBV5-1 and TRBJ1-1, with TRBD1 matching 8 bases. The CDR3 extends over 14 amino acids. Germline loops: CDR1 SGHRS, CDR2 YFSETQ. With 4 bases clipped from V and 5 bases from J, the junction kept 7 bases outside the gene matches. CDR3 loop: CASSQDRGWTEAFF. The CDR3 bases are TGCGCCAGCAGCCAAGACAGGGGCTGGACTGAAGCTTTCTTT.

This chain links TRBV28 with TRBJ1-3, with 8 bases fitting TRBD1. The V gene end was trimmed by 1 base and the J gene end by 2 bases; junction bases not matched to a gene: 4. Germline CDR1 and CDR2: MDHEN and SYDVKM. This CDR3 contains 16 residues. CDR3 DNA: TGTGCCAGCAGTTTATTCAGACAGGGGACTGGAAACACCATATATTTT. Translation: CASSLFRQGTGNTIYF.

The chain joins TRBV6-5 to TRBJ1-1; D perhaps matches TRBD1 (5 bases). Germline V CDR1 and CDR2: MNHEY, SVGAGI. Trimming shortened V by 1 base and J by 3 bases, and 12 bases separated the two germline ends. CDR3 length: 15 amino acids. The CDR3 is CASSYLGVRDTEAFF. CDR3 coding DNA: TGTGCCAGCAGTTACTTGGGGGTAAGAGACACTGAAGCTTTCTTT.

The chain joins TRBV30 to TRBJ1-1; D remains ambiguous. The CDR3 covers 12 residues. Germline V gives CDR1 GTSNPN, CDR2 SVGIG (reference sequence). The V gene lost 0 bases and the J gene lost 5 bases, with 7 bases spanning the gap. The CDR3 DNA sequence: TGTGCCTGGAGTGTACTTGGGACTGAAGCTTTCTTT. It specifies CAWSVLGTEAFF.

The chain combines TRBV29-1 with TRBJ1-2, with D possibly matching TRBD1 (6 bases). The germline V gene encodes CDR1 SQVTM and CDR2 ANQGSEA. The CDR3 is 13 amino acids. The V gene lost 7 bases and the J gene lost 2 bases, with 14 bases spanning the gap. The CDR3 DNA is TGCAGCGCGGGACACGTCGTCAACTATGGCTACACCTTC. It translates to CSAGHVVNYGYTF. Filled out from reference TRBV29-1 and TRBJ1-2, the complete variable domain reads SAVISQKPSRDICQRGTSLTIQCQVDSQVTMMFWYRQQPGQSLTLIATANQGSEATYESGFVIDKFPISRPNLTFSTLTVSNMSPEDSSIYLCSAGHVVNYGYTFGSGTRLTVV.

The V call is TRBV5-1, the J call TRBJ2-1; TRBD1 aligns across 8 bases. This CDR3 has 14 amino acids. The ends lost 4 bases at V and 6 bases at J; junction bases unmatched: 6. Germline CDR1 is SGHRS and CDR2 is YFSETQ. The CDR3 DNA reads as TGCGCCAGCAGCAAGGAGGACAGGGTCAATGAGCAGTTCTTC. Translating it yields CASSKEDRVNEQFF.

The chain recombines TRBV18 with TRBJ1-3; the D is unclear. Germline CDR1 KGHSH, CDR2 LQKENI. V lost 1 base and J 6 bases, leaving 4 bases between the germline ends. The CDR3 is 12 residues long. In DNA form, the CDR3 reads TGTGCCAGCTCACCACGGGAAAACACCATATATTTT. It encodes CASSPRENTIYF. The whole variable domain, filled in from reference TRBV18 and TRBJ1-3, reads NAGVMQNPRHLVRRRGQEARLRCSPMKGHSHVYWYRQLPEEGLKFMVYLQKENIIDESGMPKERFSAEFPKEGPSILRIQQVVRGDSAAYFCASSPRENTIYFGEGSWLTVV.

The V call is TRBV12-5, the J call TRBJ1-1; unclear D gene. The CDR3 covers 12 residues. CDR1 is LGHNT and CDR2 is FRNRAP in the germline V gene. V lost 4 bases to trimming and J lost 7 bases, with 10 bases between them. The CDR3 sequence: CASGSNWDEAFF. DNA for the CDR3: TGTGCTAGTGGTTCGAACTGGGATGAAGCTTTCTTT.

J is TRBJ2-3 and V is TRBV5-4, with TRBD2 matching 10 bases. Germline V lookup: CDR1 SGHNT, CDR2 YYREEE (reference sequence). The CDR3 covers 16 residues. Trimming cost V 0 bases and J 1 base; bases outside gene matches: 2. This CDR3 reads CASSLGGTSGTDTQYF. The CDR3 nucleotides are TGTGCCAGCAGCTTGGGTGGGACTAGCGGCACAGATACGCAGTATTTT.

The chain employs TRBV6-1 and TRBJ2-1; D gene unclear. The V gene lost 2 bases and the J gene lost 7 bases, with 12 bases spanning the gap. CDR1 is MNHNS, CDR2 SASEGT, per germline. The CDR3 has 14 residues. CDR3 DNA: TGTGCCAGCAGTGAACGGATAGCTCAGAATGAGCAGTTCTTC. Translation: CASSERIAQNEQFF.

The rearrangement uses TRBV5-1 and TRBJ2-7; 7 bases align to TRBD2. The CDR3 loop spans 14 amino acids. V gave up 0 bases and J gave up 4 bases; unmatched junction bases: 4. Germline CDR1 reads SGHRS; CDR2 reads YFSETQ. Here the CDR3 reads CASSLDASGYEQYF. CDR3 sequence (DNA): TGCGCCAGCAGCTTGGATGCTAGCGGTTACGAGCAGTACTTC.